The present T cell receptor beta chain was sequenced within a study of cytomegalovirus exposure and HLA in healthy donors. The CDR3 contains 17 residues. The V gene end was trimmed by 2 bases and the J gene end by 4 bases; junction bases not matched to a gene: 7. Germline V gene sequence: CDR1 MNHNS, CDR2 SASEGT. The PCR ran on 60 Vbeta and 13 Jbeta primers. The data were produced by immunoSEQ multiplex PCR, yet TCRdb's version contains in-frame clones alone and is incomplete. The table has 90,000 to 120,000 clones, 73% seen once. The sequenced material came from PBMCs. This rearrangement joins TRBV6-1 to TRBJ2-5, with 13 bases identical to TRBD2. This receptor was identified in a man aged 30 to 45 in good health and CMV-seronegative. The CDR3, as DNA: TGTGCCAGCAGTGAAAGGACTAGCGGGAGTCGAGGAGAGACCCAGTACTTC. It specifies CASSERTSGSRGETQYF.